The clone carrying this TCR beta chain was seen ten or more times. This entry belongs to a study of T cells in Graves' hyperthyroidism and ophthalmopathy. Across the whole study: Initial diagnosis, before any treatment, was when peripheral blood was collected.

Germline CDR1 MNHNS, CDR2 SASEGT. The ends lost 6 bases at V and 4 bases at J; junction bases unmatched: 10. This CDR3 has 15 residues. TCR beta CDR3 regions were amplified from RNA. First-round RT-PCR of the TCR CDR3 relied on the HTBI primer set. Using its own MiXCR run on the multiplex PCR reads, TCRdb lists one record per CDR3 protein. The sample holds about 300,000 distinct CDR3 sequences; 13% are singletons and the top ten take approximately 8.6%. The sample was blood. This clonotype was sampled from a woman between 25 and 40 years old with Graves' hyperthyroidism that later progressed to Graves' ophthalmopathy. The chain combines TRBV6-1 with TRBJ2-3, with 7 bases identical to TRBD2. CDR3 sequence reads: CASSYGLEDADTQYF. In nucleotides, the CDR3 is TGTGCCAGCAGCTACGGACTAGAGGACGCAGATACGCAGTATTTT.